What follows describes a single TCR beta chain. Many counts were recorded for this clonotype. There is no known antigen for this receptor. No per-base quality is available; no much larger clone lies one base away. Graves' hyperthyroidism was defined as stable when no progression to ophthalmopathy occurred over 18 months of follow-up. Hyperthyroidism patients were newly diagnosed, had a disease duration of under 2 months, and were aged 18 to 65 years. Any patient with an uncontrolled infection, another autoimmune disease, pregnancy or lactation was excluded. Clinical symptoms, serum thyroxine and TRAb, thyroid ultrasound, and orbital computed tomography formed the basis for the diagnoses. Ficoll-Paque density gradient centrifugation was used to isolate PBMCs from around 10 ml of fresh peripheral blood. Trizol reagent was used to extract total RNA, and RNA quality was then checked on an Agilent 2100 Bioanalyzer.

Including the terminal cysteine and phenylalanine, the CDR3 comprises 14 residues. Just the 42-base CDR3 DNA is kept, in frame starting at base 1. Unmatched junction bases come to 4, with V trimmed by 1 base and J by 5 bases. The germline V gene encodes CDR1 LNHNV and CDR2 YYDKDF (reference sequence). This sample was included in a study of T cells in Graves' hyperthyroidism and ophthalmopathy (dated by TCRdb to 2018 to 2020). Notes on the research overall: Peripheral blood was sampled at the time of initial diagnosis, prior to any treatment. TCR V-J signatures able to tell the groups apart were searched for in a discovery cohort of 95 or so patients, of whom around 43 had Graves' ophthalmopathy and about 60 had stable Graves' hyperthyroidism. An independent validation cohort of around 19 hyperthyroidism patients and 17 patients who later progressed to ophthalmopathy tested prospective prediction of ophthalmopathy. For training and testing, the 100 or so patients in the discovery cohort were randomly divided in a 7:3 ratio. In about six Graves' hyperthyroidism patients, the study also compared T-cell repertoires from thyroid tissue with T-cell repertoires from blood. After sampling, hyperthyroidism patients received methimazole starting at 30 mg daily, and ophthalmopathy patients received high-dose intravenous methylprednisolone. TCR Vbeta CDR3 sequencing of 140 or so peripheral blood samples (around 45 ophthalmopathy, about 74 hyperthyroidism and roughly 17 progressor patients) is reported in the paper.

What the authors observed across the whole study: A model built on a 13 V-J signature distinguished ophthalmopathy from stable hyperthyroidism, reaching 85% to 90% sensitivity and about 81% specificity in cross-validation and 80%/75% in testing. Most expanded thyroid clonotypes (frequency above 0.001) were also found in blood, which suggests that blood repertoires may mirror thyroid immune responses. In validation, the model predicted progression to ophthalmopathy with 60% to 71% sensitivity and 72.22% specificity, a median of around 6.6 months before onset. No statistical method was used to set the sample size in advance, and investigators knew the group allocation.

The TCR beta CDR3 regions were amplified from the RNA transcripts. The TCR CDR3 was subjected to a first round of RT-PCR using the HTBI primer set and the Qiagen OneStep RT-PCR kit. A second multiplex PCR round built the libraries, followed by size selection and purification. Sequencing of the libraries was done on an Illumina HiSeq2000 using paired-end 100 bp reads. The paper's data handling went like this. SOAPnuke was used to process the raw data, removing reads that contained adapters or uncalled bases, had a mean Phred below 15, or lacked an exact match to the constant primer or identifier. High-quality paired reads were merged with COPE v1.2.5, and unique nucleotide sequences were defined as clonotypes. Clonotypes were aligned to IMGT TRBV, TRBD and TRBJ reference segments using MiTCR v1.1. Analysis was restricted to V-J combinations with a frequency above 0.0001, which covered roughly 99% of repertoires. The TCS score was defined as the ratio of F50 (clonal expansion) to E x V (chaos), calculated using BLOSUM62-based TCRdist between CDR3 peptides within each V-J. Welch's t-statistics and random forest reduced 514 V-J features to 10 to 15, which were used in a naive Bayes classifier (R e1071). TCRdb reran the public reads through fastp at Q25 and MiXCR, keeping productive beta chains. Records with the same CDR3 protein are collapsed into one entry carrying the most frequent genes and DNA. The V and J calls and clone size are TCRdb's, not the authors'. The table for this sample lists some 460,000 distinct CDR3 sequences; around 14% of them were counted only once. Jointly, the top ten make up 12% to 15% of the sample.

The rearranged segments are TRBV15 and TRBJ2-5; the junction holds 7 bases that match TRBD2. The TCR sequence derives from a woman under 30 with Graves' hyperthyroidism. Sequencing was done on a sample of blood. The nucleotides read TGTGCCACCAGCAGAGTGGGGGGGTGGGAGACCCAGTACTTC. The translation is CATSRVGGWETQYF.